Below are 28 T cell receptor beta chains sequenced from a single sample in a study of shared clonotypes between healthy human individuals (dated by TCRdb to the early 2020s). Library preparation employed the immunoSEQ multiplex PCR assay. TCRdb provides this immuneACCESS table in a form limited to in-frame rearrangements. Some clones are lacking; in checked studies, under half of them reflect an unresolved V gene, and why the rest are absent is not known. In this sample the table shows 450,000 or so clones, roughly four fifths of which occur a single time. The ten biggest clones cover 9.5% to 15% of the sample. Source material: PBMCs. These receptors were taken from a woman aged 40 to 55 in good health. Some clones in this sample may be carry-over from other donors' samples.

The V and J genes are TRBV15 and TRBJ2-1, with D perhaps matching TRBD1 or TRBD2 (5 bases each). V dropped 7 bases and J dropped 5 bases, with 15 bases sitting between them. The CDR3 has 14 amino acids. Germline V lookup: CDR1 LNHNV, CDR2 YYDKDF (reference sequence). The CDR3 here is CATNVGRRNNEQFF. CDR3 coding DNA: TGTGCCACCAACGTGGGACGGAGGAACAATGAGCAGTTCTTC.

V gene TRBV28 combines with J gene TRBJ1-1; D is undetermined. V lost 6 bases to trimming and J lost 1 base, with 6 bases between them. Germline values: CDR1 MDHEN, CDR2 SYDVKM. CDR3 length equals 12 residues. CDR3 coding DNA: TGTGCCAGCAGCCAGTGGAACACTGAAGCTTTCTTT. This translates into CASSQWNTEAFF.

The rearrangement joins TRBV7-2 to TRBJ2-7, with 10 nucleotides matching TRBD1. This CDR3 contains 15 residues. Trimming took 5 bases from V and 3 from J; bases not matched to a gene: 7. From germline, CDR1 is SGHTA and CDR2 FQGNSA. The CDR3 nucleotides read TGTGCCAGCAGCGTAGGGACAGGGGAGTTCTACGAGCAGTACTTC. This encodes CASSVGTGEFYEQYF.

The chain uses TRBV11-2 and TRBJ2-1; D call uncertain. The V gene lost 1 base and the J gene lost 9 bases, with 10 bases spanning the gap. The V gene's germline CDR1 is SGHAT and CDR2 FQNNGV. The CDR3 covers 13 residues. The CDR3 loop reads CASSLAGFGEQFF. The CDR3 DNA reads TGTGCCAGCAGCTTAGCTGGGTTCGGTGAGCAGTTCTTC.

This clone was counted only a few times. The chain carries TRBV11-2 and TRBJ2-1, with D perhaps TRBD1 (5 bases). V was cut by 0 bases and J by 7 bases, with 10 bases left in between. This CDR3 region has 14 residues. Germline V gene sequence: CDR1 SGHAT, CDR2 FQNNGV. The CDR3 region has the DNA TGTGCCAGCAGCTTAGATCCAGGGATGAATGAGCAGTTCTTC. Its protein is CASSLDPGMNEQFF.

V gene TRBV7-6 combines with J gene TRBJ2-3; 7 bases agree with TRBD1. In germline, CDR1 is SGHVS, CDR2 FNYEAQ. The CDR3 is 15 amino acids. Trimming removed 5 bases from V and 2 bases from J; junction bases left unmatched: 7. The chain's CDR3 is CASSLPGQSTDTQYF. CDR3 sequence (DNA): TGTGCCAGCAGCCTACCGGGACAGTCCACAGATACGCAGTATTTT. Variable domain in full (rest from reference TRBV7-6 and TRBJ2-3): GAGVSQSPRYKVTKRGQDVALRCDPISGHVSLYWYRQALGQGPEFLTYFNYEAQQDKSGLPNDRFSAERPEGSISTLTIQRTEQRDSAMYRCASSLPGQSTDTQYFGPGTRLTVL.

To note about this clone: A far more abundant clone sits one base away, making this likely a read error. This chain links TRBV29-1 with TRBJ2-5; D may match TRBD1 or TRBD2 (5 bases each). The ends were cut back, 4 bases at V and 5 bases at J, with 17 bases in the middle. Germline CDR1 SQVTM, CDR2 ANQGSEA. This CDR3 has 14 amino acids. CDR3 in amino acids: CSVGGGQIAETQYF. The CDR3 DNA sequence: TGCAGCGTTGGGGGCGGGCAGATCGCGGAGACCCAGTACTTC.

This clone was recorded once. V usage is TRBV18 and J usage is TRBJ1-2; 7 bases line up with TRBD1. This CDR3 contains 17 residues. CDR1 is KGHSH and CDR2 is LQKENI in the germline V gene. V shed 4 bases and J 4 bases; nucleotides not matched to a gene: 15. The CDR3 coding sequence is TGTGCCAGCTCACTTGACAGGGCCACCCCGTCTAGCTATGGCTACACCTTC. Translation gives CASSLDRATPSSYGYTF.

This chain connects TRBV27 to TRBJ2-2, with 8 bases identical to TRBD1. After removal of 6 bases from V and 6 bases from J, the junction contained 9 bases not matched to a gene. Germline CDR1 and CDR2: MNHEY and SMNVEV (reference sequence). This CDR3 is built from 15 residues. CDR3 in amino acids: CASSPQGAPAGELFF. CDR3 DNA sequence: TGTGCCAGCAGCCCTCAGGGGGCGCCGGCCGGGGAGCTGTTTTTT.

This clone was found a few times. This chain links TRBV30 with TRBJ1-2; weak D call: TRBD1 (5 bases). CDR1 is GTSNPN and CDR2 is SVGIG in the germline V gene (reference sequence). CDR3 length: 15 residues. The V and J ends lost 1 base and 4 bases respectively, with 16 bases between them. CDR3 sequence: CAWSGKTVLGYGYTF. The CDR3, as DNA: TGTGCCTGGAGTGGGAAGACAGTGTTGGGCTATGGCTACACCTTC. The full variable domain, with the rest looked up from reference TRBV30 and TRBJ1-2, is SQTIHQWPATLVQPVGSPLSLECTVEGTSNPNLYWYRQAAGRGLQLLFYSVGIGQISSEVPQNLSASRPQDRQFILSSKKLLLSDSGFYLCAWSGKTVLGYGYTFGSGTRLTVV.

The CDR3 nucleotides are TGTGCCAGCAGCCCCCCCAAACCCAAACAAGAGACCCAGTACTTC. It codes for CASSPPKPKQETQYF. The chain employs TRBV7-9 and TRBJ2-5; unclear D gene. The CDR3 runs to 15 residues. The V gene's germline CDR1 is SEHNR and CDR2 FQNEAQ (reference sequence). The V and J ends lost 5 bases and 2 bases respectively, with 15 bases between them.

In this sample, this clone turned up a few times. The V and J genes are TRBV29-1 and TRBJ2-3; D is undetermined. The CDR3 spans 12 residues. Germline V gene sequence: CDR1 SQVTM, CDR2 ANQGSEA. Trimming took off 7 bases at V and 4 bases at J, with 12 bases between the two ends. The CDR3 sequence: CSATFRADTQYF. The DNA for the CDR3 is TGCAGCGCGACATTTCGAGCAGATACGCAGTATTTT.

In regard to this clone: It differs at one base from a far larger clone, so likely a read error. This same CDR3 is encoded by further DNA sequences in the sample. The chain joins TRBV7-9 to TRBJ2-7; 11 positions agree with TRBD2. CDR1 is SEHNR and CDR2 is FQNEAQ in the germline V gene (reference sequence). CDR3 length equals 14 residues. CDR3 loop: CASSLALAGGEQYF. The CDR3 bases are TGTGCCAGCAGCTTAGCCCTAGCGGGGGGCGAGCAATACTTC.

This clone appeared a few times. The rearrangement uses TRBV7-3 and TRBJ2-1; 14 bases map to TRBD2. The CDR3 is made up of 16 amino acids. Unmatched junction bases numbered 2, after V lost 0 bases and J lost 7 bases. Germline V gives CDR1 SGHTA, CDR2 FQGTGA. The CDR3 loop is CASSLTTSGRENEQFF. In nucleotides, the CDR3 is TGTGCCAGCAGCTTAACGACTAGCGGGAGGGAAAATGAGCAGTTCTTC.

The gene calls are TRBV28 and TRBJ2-3, with 7 nucleotides matching TRBD2. The CDR3 runs 17 residues. The J segment lost 2 bases and the V segment lost 6 bases, leaving 14 bases of the junction unmatched. In germline, CDR1 is MDHEN, CDR2 SYDVKM. The CDR3 DNA reads TGTGCCAGCAGCCAACCTCAGCGGGGACGGTTCACAGATACGCAGTATTTT. Residues: CASSQPQRGRFTDTQYF.

V and J are TRBV6-6 and TRBJ2-7; TRBD2 matches at 11 bases. The V segment lost 5 bases and the J segment 6 bases; nucleotides outside the gene matches: 9. Germline V lookup: CDR1 MNHNY, CDR2 SVGAGI (reference sequence). This CDR3 is 15 amino acids long. CDR3 sequence (DNA): TGTGCCAGCAGTGAGCGACTAGCGGGGCCCAGCGAGCAGTACTTC. Translated: CASSERLAGPSEQYF.

The chain employs TRBV10-3 and TRBJ2-5; 11 bases are shared with TRBD1. Trimming at V came to 4 bases and at J to 4 bases, leaving 5 bases not matched to a gene. Per the germline V gene, CDR1 is ENHRY and CDR2 is SYGVKD. The CDR3 consists of 15 residues. CDR3 region: CAISATGTGGETQYF. CDR3 coding DNA: TGTGCCATCAGTGCAACCGGGACAGGGGGAGAGACCCAGTACTTC.

The chain recombines TRBV28 with TRBJ1-1; no reliable D call. The CDR3 sequence is 12 residues long. V shed 2 bases and J shed 8 bases, with 9 bases lying between them. The V gene's germline CDR1 is MDHEN and CDR2 SYDVKM. CDR3 protein: CASSLSGREAFF. The CDR3 nucleotides are TGTGCCAGCAGTTTAAGCGGGAGGGAAGCTTTCTTT.

This clone has at least ten counts. The rearrangement links TRBV28 to TRBJ2-1, with D possibly being TRBD2 (7 bases). CDR3 length: 14 residues. Trimming removed 5 bases from V and 6 bases from J, with 14 bases in between. Germline loops: CDR1 MDHEN, CDR2 SYDVKM. This chain's CDR3 is CASSTRGRVNEQFF. CDR3 nucleotides: TGTGCCAGCAGTACGCGGGGGCGAGTCAATGAGCAGTTCTTC.

This clone was found many times. This rearrangement joins TRBV5-1 to TRBJ1-1, with TRBD1 identical over 7 bases. Germline trimming cut 0 bases from V and 3 bases from J; bases unmatched to any gene: 5. The CDR3 spans 15 residues. Looked up from germline, CDR1 is SGHRS and CDR2 is YFSETQ. The CDR3 loop reads CASSLATGPHTEAFF. In nucleotides, the CDR3 is TGCGCCAGCAGCTTGGCGACAGGGCCCCACACTGAAGCTTTCTTT.

The gene calls are TRBV6-5 and TRBJ1-5, with D hard to call. The V gene lost 6 bases and the J gene lost 5 bases, with 17 bases spanning the gap. Germline CDR1 MNHEY, CDR2 SVGAGI. This CDR3 region has 15 residues. The CDR3 sequence is CASSPLVTRDQPQHF. CDR3 nucleotides: TGTGCCAGCAGCCCACTGGTGACACGAGATCAGCCCCAGCATTTT.

Details on this clone: This likely reflects a read error, since a far larger clone is one base away. The conserved closing phenylalanine or tryptophan is absent in this CDR3, likely reflecting a read error. The CDR3 DNA reads TGCAGCGCTTACTTCAGGGGTACTGAAGCTTTCCTT. This codes for CSAYFRGTEAFL. The chain carries TRBV29-1 and TRBJ1-1, with D possibly TRBD1 on 6 matching bases. This CDR3 has 12 amino acids. Germline CDR1 is SQVTM and CDR2 is ANQGSEA. V lost 7 bases, J lost 5 bases, and 14 bases lay in between.

This clone was recorded only once. This likely came from a read error, as a far larger clone is one base away. The chain uses TRBV5-1 and TRBJ1-1, with 11 bases aligning to TRBD1. Germline CDR1 reads SGHRS; CDR2 reads YFSETQ. There are 16 residues in the CDR3. Here the CDR3 reads CASNLGTGGLITEAFF. The CDR3 region has the DNA TGCGCCAGCAACTTGGGGACAGGGGGTTTGATCACTGAAGCTTTCTTT.

The chain recombines TRBV10-3 with TRBJ1-3; D is unresolved. The V end was cut by 8 bases, the J end by 0 bases, with 8 bases between. This CDR3 spans 13 amino acids. Germline CDR1 reads ENHRY; CDR2 reads SYGVKD. The CDR3 coding sequence is TGTGCCATCTCTGGCAACTCTGGAAACACCATATATTTT. Protein: CAISGNSGNTIYF.

This clone came up once. The chain recombines TRBV4-2 with TRBJ2-7, with 9 bases aligning to TRBD2. V shed 4 bases and J 0 bases; nucleotides not matched to a gene: 10. Germline CDR1 and CDR2: LGHNA and YNFKEQ. The CDR3 contains 17 residues. CDR3: CASSLAGGLPSSYEQYF. The CDR3 region has the DNA TGTGCCAGCAGCCTTGCGGGAGGGCTACCTAGCTCCTACGAGCAGTACTTC.

V and J are TRBV18 and TRBJ2-1; D gene unclear. The ends were cut back, 2 bases at V and 1 base at J, with 12 bases in the middle. Per the germline V gene, CDR1 is KGHSH and CDR2 is LQKENI. CDR3 size: 16 residues. In DNA form, the CDR3 reads TGTGCCAGCTCACCAGAGGATCTAATTTCCTACAATGAGCAGTTCTTC. It translates to CASSPEDLISYNEQFF. Full variable domain (remainder filled in from reference TRBV18 and TRBJ2-1): NAGVMQNPRHLVRRRGQEARLRCSPMKGHSHVYWYRQLPEEGLKFMVYLQKENIIDESGMPKERFSAEFPKEGPSILRIQQVVRGDSAAYFCASSPEDLISYNEQFFGPGTRLTVL.

The chain has TRBV28 and TRBJ2-1, with D uncertain. This CDR3 comprises 15 residues. The germline CDR1 and CDR2 sequences are MDHEN and SYDVKM. V was cut by 4 bases and J by 6 bases, with 16 bases left in between. The CDR3 DNA reads as TGTGCCAGCAGTTCCTACCAAACTATAGGCAATGAGCAGTTCTTC. Amino acid sequence: CASSSYQTIGNEQFF.

This clone has just one count. V is TRBV30 and J is TRBJ1-2, with a tentative D call TRBD1 (5 bases). V shed 5 bases and J shed 5 bases, with 15 bases lying between them. The CDR3 has 13 amino acids. Germline lookup yields CDR1 GTSNPN and CDR2 SVGIG (reference sequence). The CDR3 coding sequence is TGTGCCTGGGGCGGGACTGGAAGGTATGGCTACACCTTC. Amino acids: CAWGGTGRYGYTF.